This is a list of T cell receptor beta chains from one sample in a study of blood T cell repertoires in COVID-19. The data were produced by immunoSEQ multiplex PCR, yet TCRdb's version contains in-frame clones alone and is incomplete. Of approximately 230,000 clones detected, over 70% appear once; the ten largest clones hold approximately 5.9%. The sample consisted of peripheral blood. These receptors all stem from a man older than 75 with acute or convalescent COVID-19. CDR3s include the opening cysteine and the closing phenylalanine or tryptophan. Fields, in order: D gene, clone size, J gene, V gene, CDR3 protein, CDR3 DNA. The D gene is left open where the match is weak. For some rows the clone size is stated as once, few or many, or as a class when expanded; others skip it.

-,-,TRBJ1-2,TRBV30,CAWSVGPTIGYGYTF,TGTGCCTGGAGTGTAGGGCCGACTATTGGCTATGGCTACACCTTC
TRBD1,-,TRBJ1-1,TRBV6-5,CASNLDRVAEAFF,TGTGCCAGCAACCTGGACAGGGTAGCTGAAGCTTTCTTT
TRBD1,-,TRBJ1-2,TRBV7-6,CASSGWTGANYGYTF,TGTGCCAGCAGCGGATGGACAGGGGCTAACTATGGCTACACCTTC
-,many,TRBJ2-1,TRBV19,CASSISYNEQFF,TGTGCCAGTAGTATATCGTACAATGAGCAGTTCTTC
-,-,TRBJ2-2,TRBV5-4,CASSLKQGANTGELFF,TGTGCCAGCAGCTTGAAACAGGGAGCGAACACCGGGGAGCTGTTTTTT
-,-,TRBJ1-5,TRBV19,CASITTGYSNQPQHF,TGTGCCAGTATTACGACGGGTTATAGCAATCAGCCCCAGCATTTT
-,once,TRBJ1-2,TRBV28,CASSFQYGYTF,TGTGCCAGCAGTTTTCAGTATGGCTACACCTTC
-,-,TRBJ1-4,TRBV3-1/TRBV3-2,CASSPLSTNEKLFF,TGTGCCAGCAGCCCGCTATCAACTAATGAAAAACTGTTTTTT
TRBD1,-,TRBJ1-2,TRBV28,CASSLTTGTYGYTF,TGTGCCAGCAGTCTGACGACAGGGACCTATGGCTACACCTTC
-,-,TRBJ1-1,TRBV28,CASSTTGTTEAFF,TGTGCCAGCAGCACGACAGGTACCACTGAAGCTTTCTTT
TRBD2,-,TRBJ2-1,TRBV9,CASSVQTSGGLYNEQFF,TGTGCCAGCAGCGTACAAACTAGCGGGGGACTTTACAATGAGCAGTTCTTC
TRBD1,few,TRBJ2-4,TRBV7-2,CASSNSGQGTGIQYF,TGTGCCAGCAGCAACTCGGGACAGGGTACGGGCATTCAGTACTTC
-,-,TRBJ2-3,TRBV5-1,CASSFRSPSTDTQYF,TGCGCCAGCAGCTTTAGGAGCCCTAGCACAGATACGCAGTATTTT
-,-,TRBJ1-6,TRBV30,CAWSDLGWTSSPLHF,TGTGCCTGGAGTGACCTGGGATGGACTAGTTCACCCCTCCACTTT
-,few,TRBJ1-6,TRBV2,CASSEGRGRYNSPLHF,TGTGCCAGCAGTGAAGGGAGGGGACGGTATAATTCACCCCTCCACTTT
-,-,TRBJ2-7,TRBV4-1,CASSQILSYEQYF,TGCGCCAGCAGCCAAATTCTTTCCTACGAGCAGTACTTC
-,-,TRBJ1-1,TRBV5-1,CASSLASGVSAEAFF,TGCGCCAGCAGCTTGGCCAGCGGGGTATCGGCCGAAGCTTTCTTT
TRBD1,-,TRBJ1-2,TRBV2,CASRLTDRGYGYTF,TGTGCCAGCAGGTTAACGGACAGGGGCTATGGCTACACCTTC
TRBD1,-,TRBJ2-1,TRBV15,CATSRPQGAAYNEQFF,TGTGCCACCAGCAGACCGCAGGGGGCTGCCTACAATGAGCAGTTCTTC
TRBD1,-,TRBJ2-7,TRBV4-2,CASSQGTGYEQYF,TGTGCCAGCAGCCAAGGGACAGGGTACGAGCAGTACTTC
-,-,TRBJ1-4,TRBV25-1,CASGATGTTNEKLFF,TGTGCCAGCGGAGCCACAGGGACAACTAATGAAAAACTGTTTTTT
-,-,TRBJ1-1,TRBV28,CASSLQGTEAFF,TGTGCCAGCAGTTTACAGGGTACTGAAGCTTTCTTT
-,-,TRBJ2-2,TRBV7-9,CASRPLASQNTGELFF,TGTGCCAGCAGGCCCCTAGCATCTCAGAACACCGGGGAGCTGTTTTTT